This T cell receptor (beta chain) was captured in a study of shared clonotypes between healthy human individuals. The study ran the assay at deep level. Measured with immunoSEQ multiplex PCR; TCRdb has only the in-frame clones, and not every one. The sample lists 450,000 to 600,000 clones, around 80% occurring once. Germline CDR1 is SGDLS and CDR2 is YYNGEE. CDR3 length equals 17 residues. V lost 3 bases and J lost 0; bases outside the gene matches: 8. The donors were all Caucasian adults (living in Nashville, Tennessee). This clonotype was obtained from a woman in her thirties or forties in good health. Some clones in this sample may be carry-over from other donors' samples. This chain links TRBV9 with TRBJ2-4; 8 positions match TRBD2. Sequencing input: PBMCs. The CDR3 DNA follows: TGTGCCAGCAGCGAGGGGGTAGCGGGGATAGCCAAAAACATTCAGTACTTC. Its protein product is CASSEGVAGIAKNIQYF.